Only one count was recorded for the clone carrying this T cell receptor beta chain. Its target is unknown. This record belongs to a study of blood T cells in healthy people across ages. Study-level findings and limits: Lack of knowledge of donor CMV status possibly confounded expanded clonotype changes.

PCR was performed a second time for 7 to 11 cycles using a sample-barcoded 5' primer and a J-beta primer mix. Each cDNA molecule, via a template-switch adaptor with 12 random nucleotides, was tagged. TCRdb reprocessed the 5' RACE reads with MiXCR, giving one entry per CDR3 protein. In the table there are 800,000 or so distinct CDR3 sequences, 55% to 65% of which are singletons. From germline, CDR1 is ENHRY and CDR2 SYGVKD. V lost 6 bases, J lost 0 bases, and 19 bases stayed unmatched. The CDR3 runs to 19 residues. Sequencing was performed on blood. The clonotype was recovered from a young man in good health. V gene TRBV10-3 combines with J gene TRBJ2-7; 8 bases are a match to TRBD2. The CDR3 loop is CAIRKARGGASTLSYEQYF. Written as DNA, the CDR3 is TGTGCCATCAGGAAGGCCCGGGGGGGGGCGTCCACTCTCTCCTACGAGCAGTACTTC.